This TCR beta chain was documented in a study of T cells in lung cancer brain metastases (dated by TCRdb to the late 2010s). Background for the entire study: Of the 20 patients, seventeen had a history of tobacco use, with a median of around 41 pack-years. TCR beta CDR3 repertoires were compared between fully resected primary non-small cell lung cancers and paired brain metastases. The primary and brain metastasis specimens were acquired a median of around 300 days apart. About 90% of the 20 patients received no interval therapy between primary and metastasis resection. The cohort included approximately 20 patients who provided some 40 specimens, with each patient contributing one primary lung lesion and one brain metastasis. Of the patients, some eleven were female and roughly 9 were male, and their median age at first diagnosis was more than 50 years. The average DNA integrity number was approximately 3.8 in both primary and metastatic specimens, and the two sites did not differ significantly. Study-wide conclusions, independent of this receptor: The study could not control for the effects of preoperative corticosteroids on T cell infiltration in brain metastases. Brain metastases contained significantly fewer unique productive clones than the paired primaries (median approximately 1,500 versus 4,300). Most clones were specific to a single lesion, and overlap between paired lesions was limited (mean Morisita index around 0.2). The ten most abundant clones accounted for a significantly larger fraction of the repertoire in brain metastases than in primaries, which suggests clonal expansion. DNA fragmentation in FFPE samples may have prevented retrieval of the complete infiltrating T cell repertoire.

Between about 2.24 and 5 ug genomic DNA was input per sample, and equal DNA input was given to paired samples. TCR beta libraries were constructed with the immunoSEQ hsTCRbeta Kit, with multiplexed V and J gene primers used across two PCR steps. The pooled libraries, together with positive and negative controls, were sequenced on an Illumina MiSeq running a 100-cycle paired-end protocol. Per the source publication's procedure: Raw data were processed by the immunoSEQ vendor into normalized, annotated TCR beta repertoire reports. Richness was counted as unique clones by nucleotide sequence, and total richness was extrapolated with the iChao1 and Efron-Thisted estimators. Paired lesions were characterized and compared using Pielou's evenness, Simpson's index, top-ten clone proportional abundance, and the Morisita overlap index. Held by TCRdb, this immuneACCESS table contains in-frame sequences only and omits some clones. Under half of the omission traces to an unresolved V gene where checked; the cause of the rest is unknown. V and J calls and clone size are copied from that table; D and trimming were computed from the DNA. Here the sample has more than 5,000 clones; about 85% occur a single time. The ten largest clones take up around 9.2% of the sample.

The V and J ends are trimmed by 4 bases and 3 bases, leaving 14 bases between them. The germline V gene provides CDR1 SGDLS and CDR2 YYNGEE. Its CDR3 holds 14 amino acids, cysteine through phenylalanine. Left in the record is the CDR3 DNA by itself, 42 bases read in frame from the first base. As regards this clone: This receptor's antigen is unknown. The input lacks base qualities; no much larger clone sits a single base away.

Resection was performed in the patients for synchronous oligometastatic disease or for delayed recurrence of a solitary brain metastasis. Patients with a history of multiple malignancies were excluded so that cancers other than NSCLC would not be included. Using marked H&E slides as a guide, tumor areas were macrodissected from about five unstained approximately 11 um sections that had been deparaffinized. All specimens were fixed in formalin and embedded in paraffin (FFPE). The AllPrep DNA/RNA FFPE Kit was used for extraction of genomic DNA. The sample consisted of tumor tissue from a brain metastasis. The cell subset or site label for this specimen denotes: paired resected brain metastasis. The receptor's source is a woman aged 50 to 65 with non-small cell lung cancer that had spread to the brain. The receptor chain draws on TRBV9 and TRBJ2-7; a weak D assignment points to TRBD2 (5 bases agree). The sequenced DNA: TGTGCCAGCAGCACCGGATCTGGGAGCTACGAGCAGTACTTC. The resulting protein is CASSTGSGSYEQYF.